This T cell receptor beta chain comes out of a study of T cells in Graves' hyperthyroidism and ophthalmopathy (dated by TCRdb to about 2019). Notes on the research overall: Peripheral blood was sampled at the time of initial diagnosis, prior to any treatment. To identify TCR V-J signatures that set the groups apart, the researchers used a discovery cohort of 100 or so patients, made up of some 41 with Graves' ophthalmopathy and some 58 with stable Graves' hyperthyroidism. Whether ophthalmopathy could be predicted prospectively was tested in an independent validation cohort made up of 18 to 20 hyperthyroidism patients plus 17 patients who later progressed to ophthalmopathy. The 100 discovery patients were randomly split 7:3 into training and test sets. In addition, the study compared T-cell repertoires in thyroid tissue and in blood from about 6 Graves' hyperthyroidism patients. Once sampling was done, hyperthyroidism patients were given methimazole at a starting dose of 30 mg daily, whereas ophthalmopathy patients were given high-dose intravenous methylprednisolone. According to the paper, TCR Vbeta CDR3 sequencing was carried out on 135 peripheral blood samples, which came from about 45 ophthalmopathy, 75 or so hyperthyroidism and approximately 17 progressor patients. The paper as a whole reports these results and caveats: No statistical method was used to fix the sample size in advance, and group allocation was not hidden from the investigators. In validation, the model predicted progression to ophthalmopathy a median of approximately 6.6 months before onset, with over 55% sensitivity and almost 75% specificity. A 13 V-J signature model separated ophthalmopathy from stable hyperthyroidism, with about 88% sensitivity and 81.08% specificity in cross-validation and 80%/75% in testing. Most expanded thyroid clonotypes (frequency above 0.001) were also detected in blood, suggesting blood repertoires may reflect thyroid immune responses.

According to the germline V gene, CDR1 reads MNHEY and CDR2 reads SVGEGT. V loses 6 bases of germline sequence and J loses 1 base, and the interval between the two ends is 9 bases. Including the terminal cysteine and phenylalanine, the CDR3 comprises 14 residues. CDR3 DNA only is kept here, 42 bases in frame from base 1. This clonotype occurred many times. Its recognized antigen is unknown. No qualities accompany the bases; no much larger clone lies one base away. The TCR beta CDR3 regions were amplified from RNA transcripts. For the first round of RT-PCR on the TCR CDR3, the HTBI primer set was used together with the Qiagen OneStep RT-PCR kit. A second multiplex PCR round built the libraries, followed by size selection and purification. Paired-end sequencing of the libraries was performed with 100 bp reads on an Illumina HiSeq2000. The paper's processing steps were these. SOAPnuke was used to process the raw data, removing reads that contained adapters or uncalled bases, had a mean Phred below 15, or lacked an exact match to the constant primer or identifier. High-quality paired reads were merged with COPE v1.2.5, and unique nucleotide sequences were defined as clonotypes. Clonotypes were aligned to IMGT TRBV, TRBD and TRBJ reference segments using MiTCR v1.1. Analysis was restricted to V-J combinations with a frequency above 0.0001, which covered 99.2% of repertoires. A TCS score was defined as the ratio between F50 (clonal expansion) and ExV (chaos), using BLOSUM62-based TCRdist between CDR3 peptides within each V-J. Welch's t-statistics and random forest reduced fewer than 600 V-J features to 10 to 15, which were used in a naive Bayes classifier (R e1071). In-frame beta chains were kept once TCRdb had trimmed the public reads at Q25 with fastp and called clones with MiXCR. Records with the same CDR3 protein are collapsed into one entry carrying the most frequent genes and DNA. The V and J calls come from TCRdb's annotation, not from the publication. The sample table holds some 270,000 distinct CDR3 sequences, of which approximately 25% were seen once. The leading ten clones occupy about a third of the sample.

Moderately to severely active disease, a Clinical Activity Score of at least 3, a NOSPECS grade of at least 4, and a duration under 3 months were present in ophthalmopathy patients. Any patient with an uncontrolled infection, another autoimmune disease, pregnancy or lactation was excluded. Diagnoses relied on clinical symptoms, serum thyroxine and TRAb, thyroid ultrasound and orbital computed tomography. PBMCs were isolated from about 9.2 ml of fresh peripheral blood by Ficoll-Paque density gradient centrifugation. Total RNA was extracted using Trizol reagent, and RNA quality was assessed on an Agilent 2100 Bioanalyzer.

The chain joins TRBV6-2 or TRBV6-3 to TRBJ2-2, with TRBD2 tentatively as D gene (5 bases match). The specimen was blood. This TCR was recovered from a woman in her thirties or forties with Graves' ophthalmopathy. At the DNA level, the sequence is TGTGCCAGCAGACCAAGCGGGAACACCGGGGAGCTGTTTTTT. It translates to CASRPSGNTGELFF.